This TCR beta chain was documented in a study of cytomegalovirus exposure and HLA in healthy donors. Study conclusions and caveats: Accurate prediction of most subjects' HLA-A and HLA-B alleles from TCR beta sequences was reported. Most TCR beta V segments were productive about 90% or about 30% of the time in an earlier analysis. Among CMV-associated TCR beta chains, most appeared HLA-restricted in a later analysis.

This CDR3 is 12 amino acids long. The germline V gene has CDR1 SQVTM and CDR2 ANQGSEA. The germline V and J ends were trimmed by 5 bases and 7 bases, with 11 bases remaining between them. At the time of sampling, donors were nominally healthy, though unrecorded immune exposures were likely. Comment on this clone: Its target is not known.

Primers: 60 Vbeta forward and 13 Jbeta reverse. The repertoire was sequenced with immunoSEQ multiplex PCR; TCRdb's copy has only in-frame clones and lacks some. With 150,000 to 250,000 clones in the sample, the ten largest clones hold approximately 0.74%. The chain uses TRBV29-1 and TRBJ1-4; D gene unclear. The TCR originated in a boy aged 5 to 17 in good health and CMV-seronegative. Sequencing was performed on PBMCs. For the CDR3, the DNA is TGCAGCGTTTCAATCAACAGTGAAAAACTGTTTTTT. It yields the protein CSVSINSEKLFF.